This T cell receptor beta chain originates from a study of T cell responses to AZD1222 COVID-19 vaccine. Study outcomes and limitations: Increased Spike-specific TCR breadth and depth were observed after two AZD1222 doses.

Details on this clone: The target antigen is unknown.

Measured with immunoSEQ multiplex PCR; TCRdb has only the in-frame clones, and not every one. The sample lists 150,000 or so clones; about 90% were seen once. Germline loops: CDR1 SGHNT, CDR2 YYREEE (reference sequence). The CDR3 sequence is 14 residues long. The ends lost 3 bases at V and 3 bases at J; junction bases unmatched: 4. The sequence was collected from an adult in good health. The gene calls are TRBV5-4 and TRBJ1-2, with 8 bases identical to TRBD1. This sample comprised peripheral blood, obtained on day 0 of MenACWY control vaccination. This chain's CDR3 is CASSSGQGDYGYTF. The CDR3 DNA reads as TGTGCCAGCAGCTCAGGACAGGGCGACTATGGCTACACCTTC.